This T cell receptor beta chain was identified in a study of regulatory T cells in long-lasting Graves disease. Germline CDR1 and CDR2: MDHEN and SYDVKM. V was pared by 6 bases and J by 8 bases, with 9 bases of the junction left unmatched. The CDR3 totals 14 residues. In its sample, this clonotype was seen many times. Stated time point: newly diagnosed GD, antithyroid drugs for less than 3 months. Making the TCR library involved RNA that had been extracted from PBMCs. An endocrinology department located in Xi'an, China, was where the patients came from. iRepertoire HTBI primers and Arm-PCR of CDR3 regions built TCR beta libraries. Authors' methods: Segment identification across samples yielded around 64 TRBV and fewer than 15 TRBJ segments. TCRdb reprocessed the multiplex PCR reads with MiXCR, giving one entry per CDR3 protein. TCRdb's processing, not the authors' own work, is the source of the V and J calls. Of 400,000 to 500,000 distinct CDR3 sequences listed, around 15% are singletons.

Separately, the same data were catalogued under a study of T cells in Graves' hyperthyroidism and ophthalmopathy. That investigation notes: Hyperthyroidism in the patients, aged 18 to 65, was newly diagnosed and under 2 months in duration. An initial round of RT-PCR targeting the TCR CDR3 relied on the HTBI primer set.

Material: peripheral blood mononuclear cells (PBMCs), obtained at new diagnosis, from a patient treated with antithyroid drugs. This chain joins TRBV28 and TRBJ2-1; TRBD2 matches at 8 bases. The clonotype originates from a woman aged 45-65 years with Graves disease. This CDR3 is CASRAGTRGDEQFF. For the CDR3, the DNA is TGTGCCAGCAGAGCCGGGACTAGGGGGGATGAGCAGTTCTTC.